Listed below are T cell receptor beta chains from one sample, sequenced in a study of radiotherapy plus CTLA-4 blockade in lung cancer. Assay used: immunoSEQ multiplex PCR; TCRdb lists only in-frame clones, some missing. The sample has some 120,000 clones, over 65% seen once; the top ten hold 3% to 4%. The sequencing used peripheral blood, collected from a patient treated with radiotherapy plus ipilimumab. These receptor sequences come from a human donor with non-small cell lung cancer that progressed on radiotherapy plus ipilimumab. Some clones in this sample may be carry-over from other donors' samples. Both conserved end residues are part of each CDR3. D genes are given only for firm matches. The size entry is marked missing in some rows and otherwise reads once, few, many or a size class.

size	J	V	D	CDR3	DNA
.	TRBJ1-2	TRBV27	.	CASSFRSGRFNYGYTF	TGTGCCAGCAGTTTTAGATCTGGGCGGTTTAACTATGGCTACACCTTC
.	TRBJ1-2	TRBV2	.	CASSDSGANYGYTF	TGTGCCAGCAGTGATTCGGGGGCTAACTATGGCTACACCTTC
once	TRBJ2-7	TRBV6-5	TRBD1	CASRPTNRGEQYF	TGTGCCAGCAGGCCCACAAACAGGGGCGAGCAGTACTTC
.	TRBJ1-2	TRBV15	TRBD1	CATSRVGHTGGGAEYGYTF	TGTGCCACCAGCAGAGTGGGGCATACAGGAGGGGGCGCAGAATATGGCTACACCTTC
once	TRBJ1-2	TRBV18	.	CASSPAQVGYGYTF	TGTGCCAGCTCACCAGCCCAGGTCGGCTATGGCTACACCTTC
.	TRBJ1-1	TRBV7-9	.	CASSPRVRSTNTEAFF	TGTGCCAGCAGCCCAAGGGTCCGCTCCACCAACACTGAAGCTTTCTTT
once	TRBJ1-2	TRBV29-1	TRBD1	CSVLHPGQENYGYTF	TGCAGCGTTTTACACCCGGGACAGGAAAACTATGGCTACACCTTC
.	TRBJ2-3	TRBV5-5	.	CASSLATGEADTQYF	TGTGCCAGCAGCTTGGCTACGGGCGAGGCAGATACGCAGTATTTT
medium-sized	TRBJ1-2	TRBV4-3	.	CASSPLGRVSYGYTF	TGCGCCAGCAGCCCTCTTGGTAGGGTTTCCTATGGCTACACCTTC
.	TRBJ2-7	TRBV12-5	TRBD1	CASRTRTLRGSTYEQYF	TGTGCTAGTCGAACAAGGACCCTCAGGGGGTCAACCTACGAGCAGTACTTC
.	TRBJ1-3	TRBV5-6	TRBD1	CASSRQGSGNTIYF	TGTGCCAGCAGCCGACAGGGGTCTGGAAACACCATATATTTT
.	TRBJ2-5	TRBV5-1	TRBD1	CASSLEGRGSETQYF	TGCGCCAGCAGCTTGGAAGGCAGGGGGTCGGAGACCCAGTACTTC
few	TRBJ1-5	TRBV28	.	CASSFSRGFYQPQHF	TGTGCCAGCAGTTTCTCTAGGGGGTTTTATCAGCCCCAGCATTTT
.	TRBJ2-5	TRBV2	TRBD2	CASRTSASGGTRETQYF	TGTGCCAGCAGGACCTCTGCTAGCGGGGGTACACGGGAGACCCAGTACTTC
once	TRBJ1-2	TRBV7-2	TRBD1	CASSLGQGYGYTF	TGTGCCAGCAGCTTGGGACAGGGCTATGGCTACACCTTC
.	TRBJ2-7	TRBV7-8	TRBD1	CASSLGRSGIGRGQGVAYEQYF	TGTGCCAGCAGCTTAGGAAGGTCGGGTATAGGTAGGGGACAGGGGGTGGCCTACGAGCAGTACTTC
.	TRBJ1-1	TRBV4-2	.	CASSREADMNTEAFF	TGTGCCAGCAGCCGGGAGGCAGACATGAACACTGAAGCTTTCTTT
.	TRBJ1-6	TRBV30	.	CAWSVLGISYNSPLHF	TGTGCCTGGAGTGTCTTGGGAATCTCCTATAATTCACCCCTCCACTTT
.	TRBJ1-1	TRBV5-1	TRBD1	CASSSGLAIDGQGTEAFF	TGCGCCAGCAGCTCGGGATTGGCGATCGACGGACAGGGGACTGAAGCTTTCTTT
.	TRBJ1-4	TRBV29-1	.	CSVAREYDEKLFF	TGCAGCGTTGCGAGGGAGTATGATGAAAAACTGTTTTTT
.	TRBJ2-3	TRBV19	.	CASSIGFPGWSDTQYF	TGTGCCAGTAGTATAGGGTTTCCAGGGTGGTCAGATACGCAGTATTTT
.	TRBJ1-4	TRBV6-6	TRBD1	CASREPGQGKEKLFF	TGTGCCAGCAGAGAACCGGGACAGGGAAAGGAAAAACTGTTTTTT
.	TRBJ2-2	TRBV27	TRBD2	CASTLAGEGTGELFF	TGTGCCAGCACCTTAGCGGGGGAGGGGACCGGGGAGCTGTTTTTT
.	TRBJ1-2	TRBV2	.	CASNSGGPNYGYTF	TGTGCCAGCAACTCGGGGGGCCCAAACTATGGCTACACCTTC
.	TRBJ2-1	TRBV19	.	CASSRRYNEQFF	TGTGCCAGTAGTAGGAGATACAATGAGCAGTTCTTC
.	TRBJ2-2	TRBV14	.	CASSQGYRELFF	TGTGCCAGCAGCCAAGGATATCGGGAGCTGTTTTTT
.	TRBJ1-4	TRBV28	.	CASKQTNEKLFF	TGTGCCAGCAAGCAGACTAATGAAAAACTGTTTTTT
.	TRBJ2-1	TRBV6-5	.	CASSYSHSRDNEQFF	TGTGCCAGCAGTTACTCGCACTCCAGGGACAATGAGCAGTTCTTC
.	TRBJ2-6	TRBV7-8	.	CASSLGPGAPFGANVLTF	TGTGCCAGCAGCTTAGGGCCAGGGGCCCCTTTTGGGGCCAACGTCCTGACTTTC
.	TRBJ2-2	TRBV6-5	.	CASSYSSGAGELFF	TGTGCCAGCAGTTACTCTTCAGGGGCCGGGGAGCTGTTTTTT
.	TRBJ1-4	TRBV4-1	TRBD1	CASSQGGTDNEKLFF	TGCGCCAGCAGCCAAGGGGGGACAGATAATGAAAAGCTGTTTTTT
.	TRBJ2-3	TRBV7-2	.	CASSLRQGGSTDTQYF	TGTGCCAGCAGCTTAAGACAGGGAGGTAGCACAGATACGCAGTATTTT
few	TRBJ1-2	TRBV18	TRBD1	CASSPLDRRMYGYTF	TGTGCCAGCTCACCACTGGACAGGAGAATGTATGGCTACACCTTC
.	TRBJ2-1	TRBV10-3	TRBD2	CAISESRGGGNEQFF	TGTGCCATCAGTGAGTCGCGCGGGGGAGGTAATGAGCAGTTCTTC
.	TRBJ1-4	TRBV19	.	CASSTPTGRGNEKLFF	TGTGCCAGTAGTACTCCTACAGGGAGGGGTAATGAAAAACTGTTTTTT
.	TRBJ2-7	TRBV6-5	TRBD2	CASAPGYEGGEQYF	TGTGCCAGCGCACCGGGCTACGAGGGAGGGGAGCAGTACTTC
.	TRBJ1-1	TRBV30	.	CAWSDSKRWGRESGLNTEAFF	TGTGCCTGGAGTGACTCAAAAAGGTGGGGGCGTGAGTCGGGTTTAAACACTGAAGCTTTCTTT
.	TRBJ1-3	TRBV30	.	CAWSRSSGSGNTIYF	TGTGCCTGGAGCCGGTCGAGCGGCTCTGGAAACACCATATATTTT
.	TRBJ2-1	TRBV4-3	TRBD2	CASSQVAGGPFEQFF	TGCGCCAGCAGCCAGGTAGCGGGGGGGCCGTTTGAGCAGTTCTTC
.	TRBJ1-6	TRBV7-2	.	CASSLGAAGNSPLHF	TGTGCCAGCAGCTTAGGAGCCGCGGGAAATTCACCCCTCCACTTT
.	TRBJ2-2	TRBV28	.	CASSETDPERTGELFF	TGTGCCAGCAGCGAGACAGACCCAGAACGCACCGGGGAGCTGTTTTTT
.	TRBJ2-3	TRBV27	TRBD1	CASKYRGANTDTQYF	TGTGCCAGCAAGTACAGGGGGGCGAACACAGATACGCAGTATTTT
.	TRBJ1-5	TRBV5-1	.	CASSFGGQHQPQHF	TGCGCCAGCAGCTTTGGAGGGCAGCATCAGCCCCAGCATTTT
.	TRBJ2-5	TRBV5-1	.	CASSLAGTQYF	TGCGCCAGCAGCTTGGCGGGGACCCAGTACTTC
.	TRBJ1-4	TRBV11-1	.	CASSNIDPTNEKLFF	TGTGCCAGCAGCAACATCGACCCAACTAATGAAAAACTGTTTTTT
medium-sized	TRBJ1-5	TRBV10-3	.	CAISEGRSHQPQHF	TGTGCCATCAGTGAGGGGCGATCCCATCAGCCCCAGCATTTT
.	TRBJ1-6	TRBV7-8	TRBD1	CASSLLDRPSPLHF	TGTGCCAGCAGCTTATTGGACAGGCCCTCACCCCTCCACTTT
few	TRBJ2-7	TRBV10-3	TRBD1	CAIREGQVSEQYF	TGTGCCATCAGAGAGGGACAGGTCTCTGAGCAGTACTTC
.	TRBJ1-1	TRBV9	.	CASSVGVGGTNTEAFF	TGTGCCAGCAGCGTAGGGGTGGGGGGCACGAACACTGAAGCTTTCTTT
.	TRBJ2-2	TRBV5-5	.	CASRVRVGNTGELFF	TGTGCCAGCCGGGTAAGGGTGGGAAACACCGGGGAGCTGTTTTTT
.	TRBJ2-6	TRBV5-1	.	CASSSNSGANVLTF	TGCGCCAGCAGCTCAAACTCTGGGGCCAACGTCCTGACTTTC
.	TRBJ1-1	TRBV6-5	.	CASSYGKSLPNTEAFF	TGTGCCAGCAGTTACGGTAAAAGTTTACCGAACACTGAAGCTTTCTTT
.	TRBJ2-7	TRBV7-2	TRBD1	CASSAPGTGGCEQYF	TGTGCCAGCAGCGCCCCCGGGACAGGGGGTTGCGAGCAGTACTTC
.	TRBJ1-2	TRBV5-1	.	CASSLGQPGGYGYTF	TGCGCCAGCAGCTTGGGCCAGCCCGGTGGGTATGGCTACACCTTC
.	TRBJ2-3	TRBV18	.	CASSPTKDPDTQYF	TGTGCCAGCTCTCCCACGAAGGACCCAGATACGCAGTATTTT
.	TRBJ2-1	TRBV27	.	CASTDRGPNNEQFF	TGTGCCAGCACGGACCGTGGACCTAACAATGAGCAGTTCTTC
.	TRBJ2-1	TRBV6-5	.	CASSSPGPLYNEQFF	TGTGCCAGCAGTTCCCCGGGACCACTCTACAATGAGCAGTTCTTC
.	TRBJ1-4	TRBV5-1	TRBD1	CASSAGTGLEKLFF	TGCGCCAGCAGCGCCGGGACAGGGCTGGAAAAACTGTTTTTT
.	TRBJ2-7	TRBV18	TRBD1	CASSEQIRDRGYEQYF	TGTGCCAGCTCAGAACAGATCCGGGACAGGGGGTACGAGCAGTACTTC